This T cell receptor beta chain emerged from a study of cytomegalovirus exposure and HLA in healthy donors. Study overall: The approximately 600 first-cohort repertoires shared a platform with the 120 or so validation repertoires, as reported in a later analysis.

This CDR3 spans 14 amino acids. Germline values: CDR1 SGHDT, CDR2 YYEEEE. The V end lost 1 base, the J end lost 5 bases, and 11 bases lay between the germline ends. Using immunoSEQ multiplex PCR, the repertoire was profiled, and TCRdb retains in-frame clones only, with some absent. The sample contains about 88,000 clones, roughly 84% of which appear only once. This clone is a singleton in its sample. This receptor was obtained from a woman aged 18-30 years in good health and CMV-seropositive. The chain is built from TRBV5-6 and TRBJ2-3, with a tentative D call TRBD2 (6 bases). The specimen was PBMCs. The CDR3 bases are TGTGCCAGCAGCTTGATAAGGGAGGTAGATACGCAGTATTTT. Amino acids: CASSLIREVDTQYF.